The 5 T cell receptor beta chains below all came from one sample that was sequenced in a study of post-analysis software for immune sequencing data. Study-wide findings and caveats: About five TRBV segments occurring more often in patients than controls included TRBV5-6, TRBV5-1 and TRBV20-1.

The TCR beta cDNA libraries carried unique molecular identifiers. TCRdb processed the PCR reads anew with MiXCR; each CDR3 protein has one entry. The table shows 650,000 to 900,000 distinct CDR3 sequences, with about 43% occurring only once. These receptors are not linked to any known antigen. Sequenced input: blood. The receptors shown here come from a girl between 10 and 17 years old with multiple sclerosis.

The CDR3 region has the DNA TGTGCCAGCAGCCAAAAGGCGGGGTTCGAGCAGTACTTC. It specifies CASSQKAGFEQYF. The chain is built from TRBV5-5 and TRBJ2-7; D perhaps matches TRBD2 (6 bases). Germline V CDR1 and CDR2: SGHKS, YYEKEE (reference sequence). The CDR3 has 13 amino acids. Trimming removed 4 bases from V and 6 bases from J, with 14 bases in between. Supplemented by reference TRBV5-5 and TRBJ2-7, the full variable domain reads DAGVTQSPTHLIKTRGQQVTLRCSPISGHKSVSWYQQVLGQGPQFIFQYYEKEERGRGNFPDRFSARQFPNYSSELNVNALLLGDSALYLCASSQKAGFEQYFGPGTRLTVT.

The chain uses TRBV14 and TRBJ1-2; D is unresolved. V was clipped by 3 bases and J by 6 bases, with 8 bases between them. There are 12 residues in the CDR3. Germline CDR1 reads SGHDN; CDR2 reads FVKESK. CDR3 residues: CASSHARDGYTF. The CDR3 DNA sequence: TGTGCCAGCAGCCATGCCCGGGATGGCTACACCTTC.

This clonotype has a single count. The chain recombines TRBV11-2 with TRBJ2-1; 7 positions agree with TRBD1. After removal of 2 bases from V and 2 bases from J, the junction contained 9 bases not matched to a gene. CDR3 length: 17 residues. The germline V gene has CDR1 SGHAT and CDR2 FQNNGV. The CDR3 bases are TGTGCCAGCAGCTTATTGGCCCCAGGGGGTGCCTACAATGAGCAGTTCTTC. Encoded protein: CASSLLAPGGAYNEQFF.

The rearrangement uses TRBV6-1 and TRBJ1-1; a weak D match, TRBD1 (5 bases). This CDR3 has 13 amino acids. The germline V gene has CDR1 MNHNS and CDR2 SASEGT. Trimming took off 7 bases at V and 3 bases at J, with 12 bases between the two ends. The chain's CDR3 is CASTADRHTEAFF. As DNA, the CDR3 is TGTGCCAGCACCGCCGACAGACACACTGAAGCTTTCTTT.

Concerning this clonotype itself: An end of the junction differs from the germline gene, which may be a read error. This sequence joins TRBV6-1 and TRBJ2-4; 12 bases match TRBD2. Gene TRBJ2-7 matches the end of the DNA better, so the J call may be wrong. The length of the CDR3 is 15 residues. Per germline, CDR1 MNHNS and CDR2 SASEGT. The CDR3 is CASREGLAGIYEQYF. CDR3 sequence (DNA): TGTGCCAGCAGGGAAGGACTAGCGGGAATCTACGAGCAGTACTTC.